This T cell receptor beta chain emerged from a study of breast tumors, draining lymph nodes, adjacent tissues. The CDR3 covers 13 residues. V was shortened by 4 bases and J by 10 bases, with 17 bases between the two germline ends. Looked up from germline, CDR1 is SGHRS and CDR2 is YFSETQ. This clonotype showed up many times. TCRdb reprocessed the multiplex PCR reads with MiXCR, giving one entry per CDR3 protein. The repertoire holds over 150,000 distinct CDR3 sequences, 25% to 40% seen once, with approximately 4.3% in the top ten. Samples came from axillary lymph nodes draining the breast cancer. The rearrangement uses TRBV5-1 and TRBJ1-2; D is possibly TRBD1 (6 bases). Material: axillary lymph node tissue. This TCR derives from a female donor with breast cancer. Some clones in this sample may be carry-over from other donors' samples. The DNA of the CDR3 is TGCGCCAGCAGCCCCCGGGACACAAGGGACTACACCTTC. Translating it yields CASSPRDTRDYTF. The full variable domain, completed using reference TRBV5-1 and TRBJ1-2, is KAGVTQTPRYLIKTRGQQVTLSCSPISGHRSVSWYQQTPGQGLQFLFEYFSETQRNKGNFPGRFSGRQFSNSRSEMNVSTLELGDSALYLCASSPRDTRDYTFGSGTRLTVV.